A single sample gave rise to the 22 T cell receptor beta chains below, sequenced in a study of blood T cell repertoires in COVID-19. Some clones are missing from TCRdb's copy, which holds only in-frame ones; the method was immunoSEQ multiplex PCR. The data show about 290,000 clones, roughly 89% seen once. The sequenced sample consisted of peripheral blood. These receptors were taken from a woman aged 25 to 39 with active or convalescent COVID-19.

The chain combines TRBV18 with TRBJ1-2, with D perhaps matching TRBD1 (5 bases). The CDR3 covers 15 residues. CDR1 KGHSH and CDR2 LQKENI come from the germline V gene. Trimming took 2 bases from V and 2 from J, leaving 12 bases between them. This CDR3 is CASSPETAANYGYTF. Written as DNA, the CDR3 is TGTGCCAGCTCACCAGAGACAGCTGCGAACTATGGCTACACCTTC.

The chain joins TRBV7-2 to TRBJ1-2; no clear D gene. The CDR3 spans 12 residues. The germline V and J ends were trimmed by 4 bases and 10 bases, with 13 bases remaining between them. Germline CDR1 SGHTA, CDR2 FQGNSA. CDR3 nucleotide sequence: TGTGCCAGCAGCTCCGCGCCGGGATACTACACCTTC. Its translation: CASSSAPGYYTF.

The count of this clone is one. This rearrangement joins TRBV24-1 to TRBJ2-1; 14 bases are shared with TRBD2. This CDR3 region has 19 residues. Germline V gene lookup returns CDR1 KGHDR and CDR2 SFDVKD. The trim removed 4 bases at V and 1 base at J, leaving 8 bases unmatched. CDR3 nucleotides: TGTGCCACCAGTGACGCCCCGGGACTAGCGGGGGTATCCTACAATGAGCAGTTCTTC. Translation: CATSDAPGLAGVSYNEQFF.

This clone has only a few counts. The chain carries TRBV6-2 or TRBV6-3 and TRBJ2-1, with D possibly TRBD1 on 6 matching bases. Germline CDR1 reads MNHEY; CDR2 reads SVGEGT. The V end was cut by 5 bases, the J end by 10 bases, with 9 bases between. The CDR3 spans 11 residues. CDR3 in amino acids: CASSPRGEQFF. DNA for the CDR3: TGTGCCAGCAGTCCCAGGGGAGAGCAGTTCTTC.

V and J are TRBV2 and TRBJ2-7, with D perhaps being TRBD1 or TRBD2 (7 bases each). Per germline, CDR1 SNHLY and CDR2 FYNNEI. CDR3 size: 12 residues. V was pared by 10 bases and J by 3 bases, with 13 bases between. Written as DNA, the CDR3 is TGTGCCACCAGCGGGGACAGCTACGAGCAGTACTTC. Its protein product is CATSGDSYEQYF.

V gene TRBV7-9 combines with J gene TRBJ2-1; TRBD1 is a possible D gene (5 bases). Per the germline V gene, CDR1 is SEHNR and CDR2 is FQNEAQ (reference sequence). This CDR3 is built from 18 residues. V lost 5 bases, J lost 0 bases, and 20 bases lay in between. The CDR3 nucleotides are TGTGCCAGCAGCCCCCCGGACACACTGGATAGCTCCTACAATGAGCAGTTCTTC. This sequence encodes CASSPPDTLDSSYNEQFF.

V gene TRBV18 combines with J gene TRBJ2-1; D ambiguous. The CDR3 runs to 13 residues. V lost 3 bases, J lost 10 bases, and 13 bases lay in between. Germline CDR1 reads KGHSH; CDR2 reads LQKENI. In DNA form, the CDR3 reads TGTGCCAGCTCACCCGACTTACTCGGGGAGCAGTTCTTC. Translation gives CASSPDLLGEQFF.

The chain links TRBV24-1 to TRBJ2-5, with TRBD2 identical over 10 bases. Trimming removed 1 base from V and 2 bases from J; junction bases left unmatched: 6. Germline V gene sequence: CDR1 KGHDR, CDR2 SFDVKD. The CDR3 has 17 residues. CDR3 protein: CATSDFTSGEIQETQYF. In DNA form, the CDR3 reads TGTGCCACCAGTGATTTTACTAGCGGGGAAATACAAGAGACCCAGTACTTC.

The genes are TRBV12-3 or TRBV12-4 and TRBJ1-1, with no clear D. Trimming took 1 base from V and 10 from J, leaving 10 bases between them. This CDR3 is 12 amino acids long. CDR3 loop: CASSLDTLAAFF. Here the CDR3 DNA reads TGTGCCAGCAGTTTAGACACCCTAGCAGCTTTCTTT.

The chain is built from TRBV28 and TRBJ1-5; no firm D call. Germline-derived CDR1 and CDR2 are MDHEN and SYDVKM. V dropped 3 bases and J dropped 10 bases, with 13 bases sitting between them. CDR3 length equals 13 residues. CDR3 coding DNA: TGTGCCAGCAGTTTGCCCCCGCCGGGACCCCAGCATTTT. Protein: CASSLPPPGPQHF.

Here the CDR3 reads CASSLNGRNTIYF. CDR3 DNA sequence: TGCGCCAGCAGCTTGAACGGTAGAAACACCATATATTTT. The V call is TRBV5-1, the J call TRBJ1-3; D is undetermined. Germline assignment: CDR1 SGHRS and CDR2 YFSETQ. The CDR3 extends over 13 amino acids. The V end was cut by 1 base, the J end by 5 bases, with 7 bases between. Drawing the rest from reference TRBV5-1 and TRBJ1-3, the complete variable domain is KAGVTQTPRYLIKTRGQQVTLSCSPISGHRSVSWYQQTPGQGLQFLFEYFSETQRNKGNFPGRFSGRQFSNSRSEMNVSTLELGDSALYLCASSLNGRNTIYFGEGSWLTVV.

V and J are TRBV6-5 and TRBJ2-1; TRBD1 aligns across 7 bases. The CDR3 consists of 14 residues. J lost 0 bases, V lost 7 bases, and 3 bases had no gene match. CDR1 and CDR2 (germline): MNHEY, SVGAGI. The CDR3 coding sequence is TGTGCCAGCAAAAGGGGGCGCTCCTACAATGAGCAGTTCTTC. Amino acid sequence: CASKRGRSYNEQFF.

The chain is built from TRBV24-1 and TRBJ2-2; D might be TRBD1 (5 bases). CDR3 length equals 15 residues. V was shortened by 4 bases and J by 7 bases, with 15 bases between the two germline ends. CDR1 is KGHDR, CDR2 SFDVKD, per germline. The CDR3 region has the DNA TGTGCCACCAGTGAGGGTACAGGTTCGGACGGGGAGCTGTTTTTT. As protein: CATSEGTGSDGELFF.

This chain uses TRBV11-2 with TRBJ2-7, with D maybe TRBD2 (5 bases). Germline-derived CDR1 and CDR2 are SGHAT and FQNNGV. Trimming removed 1 base from V and 3 bases from J, with 10 bases in between. The CDR3 is made up of 14 amino acids. Written as DNA, the CDR3 is TGTGCCAGCAGCTTAGTACCGGGATACTACGAGCAGTACTTC. Protein: CASSLVPGYYEQYF.

The genes are TRBV7-9 and TRBJ2-7, with D perhaps matching TRBD1 (6 bases). This CDR3 is built from 14 residues. Germline V gene sequence: CDR1 SEHNR, CDR2 FQNEAQ (reference sequence). The V end lost 5 bases, the J end lost 1 base, and 12 bases lay between the germline ends. CDR3 protein: CASSQGHASYEQYF. CDR3 bases: TGTGCCAGCAGCCAGGGGCACGCTTCCTACGAGCAGTACTTC.

The V call is TRBV7-2, the J call TRBJ1-2, with TRBD1 matching 9 bases. Germline lookup yields CDR1 SGHTA and CDR2 FQGNSA. The V and J ends lost 5 bases and 4 bases, in that order; junction bases with no gene match: 5. This CDR3 contains 14 residues. Here the CDR3 reads CASSLDRGTYGYTF. The CDR3 region has the DNA TGTGCCAGCAGCCTCGACAGGGGGACCTATGGCTACACCTTC.

V usage is TRBV4-3 and J usage is TRBJ2-1; D call uncertain. CDR3 length equals 12 residues. V dropped 0 bases and J dropped 11 bases, with 8 bases sitting between them. Per germline, CDR1 LGHNA and CDR2 YSLEER. The CDR3 protein is CASSQDRIQQFF. As DNA, the CDR3 is TGCGCCAGCAGCCAAGATCGTATCCAGCAGTTCTTC.

The chain links TRBV28 to TRBJ2-2; D uncertain. V lost 6 bases and J lost 7, with 18 bases in between. CDR1 is MDHEN, CDR2 SYDVKM, per germline. The CDR3 runs 15 residues. The CDR3 sequence: CASRFGSPGGGELFF. CDR3 DNA sequence: TGTGCCAGCAGATTCGGGTCCCCGGGTGGCGGGGAGCTGTTTTTT.

The chain uses TRBV6-5 and TRBJ1-2, with TRBD1 identical over 11 bases. The CDR3 is made up of 15 amino acids. Trimming took 6 bases from V and 6 from J; bases not matched to a gene: 9. Germline-derived CDR1 and CDR2 are MNHEY and SVGAGI. The CDR3: CASRQSRDRGNGYTF. CDR3 nucleotide sequence: TGTGCCAGCAGACAGAGCCGGGACAGGGGGAATGGCTACACCTTC.

The chain recombines TRBV24-1 with TRBJ1-2; D call uncertain. This CDR3 has 12 residues. Trimming cost V 3 bases and J 4 bases, with 5 bases left between them. Germline V CDR1 and CDR2: KGHDR, SFDVKD. The CDR3 sequence is CATSDRSYGYTF. The CDR3 DNA is TGTGCCACCAGTGATAGGAGCTATGGCTACACCTTC.

The rearrangement links TRBV27 to TRBJ1-3; D perhaps matches TRBD1 (5 bases). V lost 5 bases, J lost 7 bases, and 12 bases lay in between. CDR1 is MNHEY, CDR2 SMNVEV, per germline (reference sequence). The CDR3 covers 13 residues. The CDR3 nucleotides read TGTGCCAGCAGTCCCCGGGGGGGGAACACCATATATTTT. It specifies CASSPRGGNTIYF.

This chain links TRBV24-1 with TRBJ2-5; TRBD1 matches at 8 bases. V was clipped by 4 bases and J by 2 bases; unmatched bases: 5. The CDR3 sequence is 15 residues long. Per the germline V gene, CDR1 is KGHDR and CDR2 is SFDVKD. CDR3 nucleotide sequence: TGTGCCACCAGTGACCCCGGGACAGGTCAAGAGACCCAGTACTTC. The encoded protein is CATSDPGTGQETQYF.